Listed below are T cell receptor beta chains from one sample, sequenced in a study of T cell repertoires in ileal Crohn's disease. The repertoire was sequenced with immunoSEQ multiplex PCR; TCRdb's copy has only in-frame clones and lacks some. The sample has some 3,000 clones; 69% are singletons. The sequenced material came from ileal tissue. The origin of the receptors is an adult with Crohn's disease. Each CDR3 is given with its conserved first and last residue. A D gene is named only where the DNA matches it firmly. Rows give clone size only sometimes, using once, few, many, or a class for an expanded clone.

abundance,v_gene,d_gene,j_gene,CDR3nt,CDR3aa
once,TRBV4-2,NA,TRBJ1-2,TGTGCTAGCAGCCAAGATAGGAGAGGGGGCTACACCTTC,CASSQDRRGGYTF
NA,TRBV15,TRBD2,TRBJ2-7,TGTGCCACAGGAGCGGGGGGGCCGTACGAGCAGTACTTC,CATGAGGPYEQYF
NA,TRBV5-6,TRBD1,TRBJ1-2,TGTGCCAGCAGCCCGGGACAGACTGAGAGCTATGGCTACACCTTC,CASSPGQTESYGYTF
NA,TRBV5-4,TRBD2,TRBJ2-3,TGTGCCAGCAGTCGTATGGGGACTAGCGGGGGTCCTAGCACAGATACGCAGTATTTT,CASSRMGTSGGPSTDTQYF
NA,TRBV6-5,TRBD1,TRBJ2-1,TGTGCCAGCAGTCGAACCCCGACAATGACAGGGGAGCAGTTCTTC,CASSRTPTMTGEQFF
NA,TRBV7-2,NA,TRBJ1-2,TGTGCCAGCAGCTCCCGGGTAGGCCCGGCGCGGTATGGCTACACCTTC,CASSSRVGPARYGYTF
NA,TRBV5-1,TRBD1,TRBJ1-2,TGCGCCAGCAGCCACCCCGACTCCGGGACAGGGGGCGGCTACACCTTC,CASSHPDSGTGGGYTF
NA,TRBV5-6,NA,TRBJ2-1,TGTGCCAGCACCCTGGGCCCGGGAAGCTCCTACAATGAGCAGTTCTTC,CASTLGPGSSYNEQFF
few,TRBV5-6,TRBD1,TRBJ2-7,TGTGCCAGCAGCGCGACAGGGGGCCTAGTCGACTACGAGCAGTACTTC,CASSATGGLVDYEQYF
NA,TRBV2,NA,TRBJ1-4,TGTGCCAGCAGTGTTCGAACTGCAACTAATGAAAAACTGTTTTTT,CASSVRTATNEKLFF
NA,TRBV5-1,NA,TRBJ2-5,TGCGCCAGCAGCTTAGAGAGGAACCAAGAGACCCAGTACTTC,CASSLERNQETQYF